These T cell receptor beta chains were read from a single sample in a study of blood T cell repertoires in COVID-19. Only in-frame clones appear in the TCRdb table, and some are missing; sequencing was by immunoSEQ multiplex PCR. The sample consists of about 250,000 clones, 65% to 90% of them appearing once. Sequences were obtained from peripheral blood. These TCRs come from a woman older than 75 with active or convalescent COVID-19. Both conserved end residues are part of each CDR3. Each record gives: D gene, clone size, V gene, J gene, CDR3 DNA, CDR3 protein. D genes are given only for firm matches. Not every row has a clone size; where given, it reads once, few, many or a size class.

d_gene: .; abundance: .; v_gene: TRBV5-1; j_gene: TRBJ1-2; CDR3nt: TGCGCCAGCAGTGAAGAGTTATATGGCTACACCTTC; CDR3aa: CASSEELYGYTF
d_gene: TRBD1; abundance: .; v_gene: TRBV28; j_gene: TRBJ1-2; CDR3nt: TGTGCCAGCAGTCCGACAGGGAAAGGGACTAACTATGGCTACACCTTC; CDR3aa: CASSPTGKGTNYGYTF
d_gene: .; abundance: .; v_gene: TRBV15; j_gene: TRBJ2-3; CDR3nt: TGTGCCACCAGCAGAGATCCCCTAGTAGATACGCAGTATTTT; CDR3aa: CATSRDPLVDTQYF
d_gene: TRBD2; abundance: .; v_gene: TRBV7-9; j_gene: TRBJ2-5; CDR3nt: TGTGCCAGCAGCCTCGGACTAGCGGGGGGAGCGGAGACCCAGTACTTC; CDR3aa: CASSLGLAGGAETQYF
d_gene: .; abundance: .; v_gene: TRBV6-5; j_gene: TRBJ1-2; CDR3nt: TGTGCCAGCAGTCCCCAGACAGGCCTTTATGGCTACACCTTC; CDR3aa: CASSPQTGLYGYTF
d_gene: .; abundance: .; v_gene: TRBV3-1/TRBV3-2; j_gene: TRBJ1-6; CDR3nt: TGTGCCAGCAGCCAAGATTTCGGGGTTTACTCACCCCTCCACTTT; CDR3aa: CASSQDFGVYSPLHF
d_gene: .; abundance: .; v_gene: TRBV30; j_gene: TRBJ2-7; CDR3nt: TGTGCCTGGAGTGTCGCGACCTACGAGCAGTACTTC; CDR3aa: CAWSVATYEQYF
d_gene: .; abundance: .; v_gene: TRBV6-5; j_gene: TRBJ1-6; CDR3nt: TGTGCCAGTCGTTGGGGGGTCTCCTATAATTCACCCCTCCACTTT; CDR3aa: CASRWGVSYNSPLHF
d_gene: .; abundance: .; v_gene: TRBV6-4; j_gene: TRBJ1-2; CDR3nt: TGTGCCAGCAGTGTTGCACAGGGCTCTAACTATGGCTACACCTTC; CDR3aa: CASSVAQGSNYGYTF
d_gene: TRBD1; abundance: .; v_gene: TRBV29-1; j_gene: TRBJ2-5; CDR3nt: TGCAGCGGGGACAGGGGAGGGGAGACCCAGTACTTC; CDR3aa: CSGDRGGETQYF
d_gene: TRBD1; abundance: .; v_gene: TRBV2; j_gene: TRBJ1-2; CDR3nt: TGTGCCAGCACTGGACAGGGGGATTATGGCTACACCTTC; CDR3aa: CASTGQGDYGYTF
d_gene: .; abundance: .; v_gene: TRBV12-2; j_gene: TRBJ1-4; CDR3nt: TGTGCAAGTCGTCCGTTCGGGGTTGGAGGGGAAAAACTGTTTTTT; CDR3aa: CASRPFGVGGEKLFF
d_gene: .; abundance: .; v_gene: TRBV5-4; j_gene: TRBJ2-7; CDR3nt: TGTGCCAGCAGGGTGCAGGGGTTTGACTACGAGCAGTACTTC; CDR3aa: CASRVQGFDYEQYF
d_gene: TRBD1; abundance: .; v_gene: TRBV7-9; j_gene: TRBJ2-7; CDR3nt: TGTGCCAGCAGCTTAGTAGGGGACAGGGGTTACGAGCAGTACTTC; CDR3aa: CASSLVGDRGYEQYF
d_gene: TRBD2; abundance: .; v_gene: TRBV10-2; j_gene: TRBJ2-7; CDR3nt: TGCGCCAGCAGTGTCGGGACTAGACTCGGCGAGCAGTACTTC; CDR3aa: CASSVGTRLGEQYF
d_gene: TRBD2; abundance: .; v_gene: TRBV6-5; j_gene: TRBJ2-7; CDR3nt: TGTGCCAGCAGAGGACTAGCGGGAGGTCGGTACGAGCAGTACTTC; CDR3aa: CASRGLAGGRYEQYF
d_gene: .; abundance: .; v_gene: TRBV6-1; j_gene: TRBJ2-7; CDR3nt: TGTGCCAGCAGTGATGGGGGGGCCTGGGCCGAGCAGTACTTC; CDR3aa: CASSDGGAWAEQYF
d_gene: TRBD1; abundance: many; v_gene: TRBV2; j_gene: TRBJ1-5; CDR3nt: TGTGCCAGCAGTGACATCGGGACAGGGGTTTTTCATCAGCCCCAGCATTTT; CDR3aa: CASSDIGTGVFHQPQHF
d_gene: TRBD1; abundance: .; v_gene: TRBV29-1; j_gene: TRBJ1-1; CDR3nt: TGCAGCGTTGCCATGACAGGGGGCACTGAAGCTTTCTTT; CDR3aa: CSVAMTGGTEAFF
d_gene: TRBD1; abundance: .; v_gene: TRBV28; j_gene: TRBJ1-2; CDR3nt: TGTGCCAGCAGTCCAACCCTAGGGACAGGGGGGCCCTTCTATGGCTACACCTTC; CDR3aa: CASSPTLGTGGPFYGYTF
d_gene: .; abundance: once; v_gene: TRBV5-1; j_gene: TRBJ2-2; CDR3nt: TGCGCCAGCAGCTTGGGGGCCACCGGGGAGCTGTTTTTT; CDR3aa: CASSLGATGELFF
d_gene: .; abundance: .; v_gene: TRBV10-3; j_gene: TRBJ1-1; CDR3nt: TGTGCCATCAGTGAGTCAGGGGTAGACACTGAAGCTTTCTTT; CDR3aa: CAISESGVDTEAFF
d_gene: .; abundance: .; v_gene: TRBV3-1/TRBV3-2; j_gene: TRBJ2-1; CDR3nt: TGTGCCAGCAGCCCCGGTTCCGGTGCCTACAATGAGCAGTTCTTC; CDR3aa: CASSPGSGAYNEQFF
d_gene: .; abundance: .; v_gene: TRBV19; j_gene: TRBJ1-1; CDR3nt: TGTGCCAGTTCCGCCGTGGGGGGGCACACTGAAGCTTTCTTT; CDR3aa: CASSAVGGHTEAFF
d_gene: TRBD2; abundance: .; v_gene: TRBV3-1/TRBV3-2; j_gene: TRBJ2-5; CDR3nt: TGTGCCAGCAGCCTCCTAGCGGGGGGGCTCCAAGAGACCCAGTACTTC; CDR3aa: CASSLLAGGLQETQYF
d_gene: .; abundance: .; v_gene: TRBV2; j_gene: TRBJ2-7; CDR3nt: TGTGCCAGCAGTCGCGGAGGCGAGCAGTACTTC; CDR3aa: CASSRGGEQYF
d_gene: TRBD1; abundance: .; v_gene: TRBV5-1; j_gene: TRBJ2-4; CDR3nt: TGCGCCAGCAGCCTTCCGACAGGGGACAAAAACATTCAGTACTTC; CDR3aa: CASSLPTGDKNIQYF
d_gene: TRBD1; abundance: .; v_gene: TRBV6-5; j_gene: TRBJ1-2; CDR3nt: TGTGCCAGCACCCGGACAGGAAAGTCCGGCTACACCTTC; CDR3aa: CASTRTGKSGYTF
d_gene: TRBD1; abundance: .; v_gene: TRBV5-1; j_gene: TRBJ2-3; CDR3nt: TGCGCCAGCAGCTCGGACAGGGCAGATACGCAGTATTTT; CDR3aa: CASSSDRADTQYF
d_gene: TRBD1; abundance: .; v_gene: TRBV6-5; j_gene: TRBJ1-1; CDR3nt: TGTGCCAGCAGACGCTCGGGACAGGGGGCGCCCCGAGCTTTCTTT; CDR3aa: CASRRSGQGAPRAFF
d_gene: TRBD1; abundance: .; v_gene: TRBV28; j_gene: TRBJ1-4; CDR3nt: TGTGCCAGCAGTCCCGGGACAGGGAGAGCAACTAATGAAAAACTGTTTTTT; CDR3aa: CASSPGTGRATNEKLFF
d_gene: .; abundance: .; v_gene: TRBV15; j_gene: TRBJ1-2; CDR3nt: TGTGCCACCAGCAGAGATCAGGGTTACTATGGCTACACCTTC; CDR3aa: CATSRDQGYYGYTF
d_gene: TRBD1; abundance: .; v_gene: TRBV4-1; j_gene: TRBJ2-5; CDR3nt: TGCGCCAGCAGCCAAGACCCGGGACAGGGATACGCGGGGACCCAGTACTTC; CDR3aa: CASSQDPGQGYAGTQYF
d_gene: TRBD2; abundance: many; v_gene: TRBV27; j_gene: TRBJ2-5; CDR3nt: TGTGCCAGCAGTGAGGGACTAGCGGGACTCCAAGAGACCCAGTACTTC; CDR3aa: CASSEGLAGLQETQYF
d_gene: .; abundance: .; v_gene: TRBV30; j_gene: TRBJ1-4; CDR3nt: TGTGCCGGAACACCTCAGGGTAATGAAAAACTGTTTTTT; CDR3aa: CAGTPQGNEKLFF
d_gene: .; abundance: few; v_gene: TRBV2; j_gene: TRBJ1-3; CDR3nt: TGTGCCAGCAGCCTACAGGGAAACACCATATATTTT; CDR3aa: CASSLQGNTIYF
d_gene: .; abundance: few; v_gene: TRBV28; j_gene: TRBJ1-2; CDR3nt: TGTGCCAGCAGTTTACTAGGAACAGGGATCTATGGCTACACCTTC; CDR3aa: CASSLLGTGIYGYTF
d_gene: .; abundance: .; v_gene: TRBV5-1; j_gene: TRBJ2-4; CDR3nt: TGCGCCAGCAGCTTGCGGTCGGACATTCAGTACTTC; CDR3aa: CASSLRSDIQYF
d_gene: .; abundance: few; v_gene: TRBV3-1/TRBV3-2; j_gene: TRBJ2-7; CDR3nt: TGTGCCAGCAGCCAACCCGGGTGGGAGCAGTACTTC; CDR3aa: CASSQPGWEQYF
d_gene: TRBD1; abundance: few; v_gene: TRBV5-1; j_gene: TRBJ1-4; CDR3nt: TGCGCCAGCAGCAGGAGACAGGGGGCAAGGGAAAAACTGTTTTTT; CDR3aa: CASSRRQGAREKLFF
d_gene: TRBD1; abundance: .; v_gene: TRBV5-1; j_gene: TRBJ1-1; CDR3nt: TGCGCCAGCAGCTGGCAGACAGGGGGCACTGAAGCTTTCTTT; CDR3aa: CASSWQTGGTEAFF
d_gene: .; abundance: .; v_gene: TRBV5-1; j_gene: TRBJ1-6; CDR3nt: TGCGCCAGCAGCTTGGTAACAGGCCGCTCCTATAATTCACCCCTCCACTTT; CDR3aa: CASSLVTGRSYNSPLHF
d_gene: .; abundance: .; v_gene: TRBV20-1; j_gene: TRBJ1-5; CDR3nt: TGCAGTGCTAGTGGAGGGTTCAATCAGCCCCAGCATTTT; CDR3aa: CSASGGFNQPQHF
d_gene: .; abundance: .; v_gene: TRBV6-4; j_gene: TRBJ1-2; CDR3nt: TGTGCCAGCAGTCCCGACAGGAACTCCAATGGCTACACCTTC; CDR3aa: CASSPDRNSNGYTF
d_gene: .; abundance: .; v_gene: TRBV7-9; j_gene: TRBJ1-6; CDR3nt: TGTGCCAGCAGCTTAAGAACACCAAATAATTCACCCCTCCACTTT; CDR3aa: CASSLRTPNNSPLHF
d_gene: .; abundance: .; v_gene: TRBV11-2; j_gene: TRBJ2-2; CDR3nt: TGTGCCAGCAGCTTGAGAAACTACCAGAACACCGGGGAGCTGTTTTTT; CDR3aa: CASSLRNYQNTGELFF
d_gene: .; abundance: .; v_gene: TRBV18; j_gene: TRBJ1-2; CDR3nt: TGTGCCACCCGTAAACAGGAGTTCGGCTACACCTTC; CDR3aa: CATRKQEFGYTF
d_gene: TRBD1; abundance: .; v_gene: TRBV19; j_gene: TRBJ2-3; CDR3nt: TGTGCCAGTAGTCGGACAGGGGCGCGCACAGATACGCAGTATTTT; CDR3aa: CASSRTGARTDTQYF
d_gene: TRBD1; abundance: .; v_gene: TRBV6-6; j_gene: TRBJ2-1; CDR3nt: TGTGCCAGCAGCCCGGGACAGGGCTTCTACAATGAGCAGTTCTTC; CDR3aa: CASSPGQGFYNEQFF